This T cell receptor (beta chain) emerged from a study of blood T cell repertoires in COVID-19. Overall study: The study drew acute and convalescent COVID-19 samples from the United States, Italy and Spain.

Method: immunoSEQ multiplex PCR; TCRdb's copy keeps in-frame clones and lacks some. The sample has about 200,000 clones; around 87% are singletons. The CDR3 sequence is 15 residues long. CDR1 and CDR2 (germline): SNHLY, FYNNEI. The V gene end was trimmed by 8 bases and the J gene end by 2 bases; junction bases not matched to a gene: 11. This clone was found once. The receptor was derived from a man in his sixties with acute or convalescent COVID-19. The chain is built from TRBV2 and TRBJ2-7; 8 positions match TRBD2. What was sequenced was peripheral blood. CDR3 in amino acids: CASRESGGNTYEQYF. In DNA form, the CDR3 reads TGTGCCAGCCGGGAAAGCGGGGGAAATACCTACGAGCAGTACTTC.